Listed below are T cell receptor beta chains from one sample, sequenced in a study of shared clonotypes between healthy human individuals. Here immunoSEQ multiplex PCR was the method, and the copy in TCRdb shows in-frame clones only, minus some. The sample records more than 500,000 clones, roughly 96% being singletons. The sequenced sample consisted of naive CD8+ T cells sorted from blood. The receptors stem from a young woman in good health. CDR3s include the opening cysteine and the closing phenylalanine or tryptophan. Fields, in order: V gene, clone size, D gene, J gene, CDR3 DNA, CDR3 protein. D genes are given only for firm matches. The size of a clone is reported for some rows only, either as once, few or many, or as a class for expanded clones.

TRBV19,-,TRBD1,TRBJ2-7,TGTGCCAGTAGTATGATAGAGGGGGCAGGCGAGCAGTACTTC,CASSMIEGAGEQYF
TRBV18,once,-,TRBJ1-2,TGTGCCAGCTCGGCGGAGATAGGGTATGGCTACACCTTC,CASSAEIGYGYTF
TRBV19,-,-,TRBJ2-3,TGTGCCAGTAGTTTTAGGGCCTCCACAGATACGCAGTATTTT,CASSFRASTDTQYF
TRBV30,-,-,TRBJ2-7,TGTGCCTGGAGAGCTGGCCTCAAACAGGGAGGTCATCCTTCCTACGAGCAGTACTTC,CAWRAGLKQGGHPSYEQYF
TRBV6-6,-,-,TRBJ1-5,TGTGCCAGCAGTTACCGGGGGAGCAATCAGCCCCAGCATTTT,CASSYRGSNQPQHF
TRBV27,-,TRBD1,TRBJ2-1,TGTGCCAGCAGCCACTCTTTTCGCGGGACAGGGATAAATGAGCAGTTCTTC,CASSHSFRGTGINEQFF
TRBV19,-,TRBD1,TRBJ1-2,TGTGCCAGTAGAGCGGGACAGGGAACAAAAAACTATGGCTACACCTTC,CASRAGQGTKNYGYTF
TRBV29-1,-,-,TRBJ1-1,TGCAGCCCCATCAAGCGTAGTGTAGCTTTCTTT,CSPIKRSVAFF
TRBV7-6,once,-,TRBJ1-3,TGTGCCAGCAGCCTAGACGGGAGCTCTGGAAACACCATATATTTT,CASSLDGSSGNTIYF
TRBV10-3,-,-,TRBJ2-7,TGTGCCATCAGTGAGTCGAAGGGCGTTTTCTACGAGCAGTACTTC,CAISESKGVFYEQYF
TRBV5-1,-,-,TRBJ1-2,TGCGCCAGCAGCTTATCCGGGGACTATGGCTACACCTTC,CASSLSGDYGYTF
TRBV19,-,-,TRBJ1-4,TGTGCCAGTCTAGCTATAGTAGGCCGGGATGCCACCGGTGAAAAACTGTTTTTT,CASLAIVGRDATGEKLFF
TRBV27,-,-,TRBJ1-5,TGTGCCAGCAGGACCCTTAGTCCCAATCAGCCCCAGCATTTT,CASRTLSPNQPQHF
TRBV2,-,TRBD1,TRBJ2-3,TGTGCCAGCGAAGGAGGTGGGGGACAGGGGGCCCCAGATACGCAGTATTTT,CASEGGGGQGAPDTQYF
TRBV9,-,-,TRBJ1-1,TGTGCCAGCCGCGGATCGGGGGTTGAAGCTTTCTTT,CASRGSGVEAFF
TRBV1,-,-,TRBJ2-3,TGCACCAGCAGCCAAGTTTCAGGTACGCAGTATTTT,CTSSQVSGTQYF
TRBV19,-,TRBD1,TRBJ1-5,TGTGCCAGTAGTACCCCAACTCGACAGGGCCGATATAGCAATCAGCCCCAGCATTTT,CASSTPTRQGRYSNQPQHF
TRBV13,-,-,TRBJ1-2,TGTGCCAGCAGCTTAGCGGCAGGAAACTATGGCTACACCTTC,CASSLAAGNYGYTF
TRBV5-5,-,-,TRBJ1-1,TGTGCCAGCAGCTCCACAAGGGGGAACACTGAAGCTTTCTTT,CASSSTRGNTEAFF
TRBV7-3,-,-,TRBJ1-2,TGTGCCAGCAGCTTAGCCAACGGGGACGGCTACACCTTC,CASSLANGDGYTF
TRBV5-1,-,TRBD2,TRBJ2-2,TGCGCCAGCAGCCCCCAATACCCGGGACTAGCGGGAGTAAACACCGGGGAGCTGTTTTTT,CASSPQYPGLAGVNTGELFF
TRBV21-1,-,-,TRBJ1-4,TGTGCCAGCAGCAAAGTGCCAGGGCTTGGGGAAAAACTGTTTTTT,CASSKVPGLGEKLFF
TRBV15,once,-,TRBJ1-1,TGTGCCACCAGCACCCGACTGAACACTGAAGCTTTCTTT,CATSTRLNTEAFF